The present T cell receptor beta chain was sequenced within a study of regulatory T cells in long-lasting Graves disease. Building the TCR beta libraries relied on iRepertoire HTBI primers, and CDR3 regions underwent Arm-PCR. TCRdb processed the multiplex PCR reads anew with MiXCR; each CDR3 protein has one entry. This table has 200,000 to 300,000 distinct CDR3 sequences, 20% appearing once. Germline CDR1 is LNHDA and CDR2 is SQIVND (reference sequence). The V end lost 7 bases, the J end lost 10 bases, and 20 bases lay between the germline ends. This CDR3 spans 15 amino acids. Time point indicated: newly diagnosed GD, antithyroid drugs for less than 3 months. After RNA was extracted from PBMCs, the TCR library was made from it. This clonotype showed up many times.

The rearrangement links TRBV19 to TRBJ1-6, with D possibly TRBD1 on 5 matching bases. The sample here was peripheral blood mononuclear cells (PBMCs), taken at new diagnosis, from a patient treated with antithyroid drugs. This clonotype originated in a female donor with Graves disease. The CDR3 sequence: CASNLGQFGGSPLHF. CDR3 coding DNA: TGTGCCAGTAACCTCGGCCAATTCGGGGGATCACCCCTCCACTTT.